Listed here are 30 T cell receptor beta chains from one sample, sequenced in a study of human T cells and chemical hapten exposure. Time point reported: patch test 3, about 24 weeks after DPC sensitization. Documented treatment: therapeutic diphenylcyclopropenone sensitization with weekly scalp DPC. TCRdb fed the RACE reads into MiXCR, producing one record per CDR3 protein. The sample includes some 110,000 distinct CDR3 sequences, around 11% of them seen just once. Sequencing used whole blood, obtained in connection with sensitization to the hapten diphenylcyclopropenone (DPC). The receptors here all came from a woman between 50 and 59 years old with alopecia areata. Some clones in this sample may be carry-over from other donors' samples.

The table lists this clonotype with a few counts. The chain carries TRBV2 and TRBJ2-1, with 11 nucleotides matching TRBD1. V was pared by 10 bases and J by 7 bases, with 6 bases of the junction left unmatched. Germline V CDR1 and CDR2: SNHLY, FYNNEI. The CDR3 contains 13 residues. In DNA, the CDR3 is TGTGCCACCGGACAGGGGGCAGGGAATGAGCAGTTCTTC. It codes for CATGQGAGNEQFF.

The chain carries TRBV20-1 and TRBJ2-5, with TRBD2 identical over 8 bases. Germline lookup yields CDR1 DFQATT and CDR2 SNEGSKA (reference sequence). This CDR3 has 13 amino acids. Trimming took 5 bases from V and 5 from J; bases not matched to a gene: 7. This chain's CDR3 is CSAFRSGGETQYF. CDR3 sequence (DNA): TGCAGTGCTTTCAGAAGCGGGGGTGAGACCCAGTACTTC.

The table lists this clonotype with many counts. The rearrangement links TRBV29-1 to TRBJ1-2; D is uncertain. There are 10 residues in the CDR3. The V end lost 3 bases, the J end lost 7 bases, and 6 bases lay between the germline ends. Germline values: CDR1 SQVTM, CDR2 ANQGSEA. CDR3 loop: CSVDVGGYTF. Written as DNA, the CDR3 is TGCAGCGTTGACGTAGGTGGCTACACCTTC.

This clonotype came up many times. The CDR3, as DNA: TGTGCCAGCTCATCGGAGGGGGCGAATGAAAAACTGTTTTTT. Its protein is CASSSEGANEKLFF. The rearrangement joins TRBV18 to TRBJ1-4, with 7 bases fitting TRBD1. Germline-derived CDR1 and CDR2 are KGHSH and LQKENI. The CDR3 contains 14 residues. V was pared by 5 bases and J by 5 bases, with 5 bases of the junction left unmatched.

This clonotype has a handful of counts. The chain combines TRBV6-5 with TRBJ2-7; weak D call: TRBD2 (6 bases). Deletions cut 0 bases from V and 10 bases from J, with 19 bases between. Germline V gene data show CDR1 as MNHEY and CDR2 as SVGAGI. CDR3 length equals 15 residues. CDR3 protein: CASSYSSEGFIGQYF. Written as DNA, the CDR3 is TGTGCCAGCAGTTACTCTTCGGAGGGCTTCATTGGACAGTACTTC.

This chain joins TRBV4-3 and TRBJ1-4, with TRBD1 matching over 7 bases. V trimming: 4 bases; J trimming: 7 bases; junction bases outside the gene matches: 12. Germline loops: CDR1 LGHNA, CDR2 YSLEER. The CDR3 is made up of 16 amino acids. The CDR3 DNA reads as TGCGCCAGCAGCCGGGCTGTGGCAGGGGGAGTTGAAAAACTGTTTTTT. This gives the protein CASSRAVAGGVEKLFF.

The V and J genes are TRBV21-1 and TRBJ2-3; the table's D call, TRBD1, was not checked against the DNA. TRBV21-1 is reported as a pseudogene. There are 20 residues in the CDR3. The CDR3 is CASSKDRPPFNTTSTDTQYF. The CDR3 DNA reads TGTGCCAGCAGCAAAGATCGGCCCCCATTCAACACTACTAGCACAGATACGCAGTATTTT.

This clonotype has a handful of counts. The chain uses TRBV5-1 and TRBJ1-1; the D is unclear. The CDR3 loop spans 15 amino acids. With 2 bases removed from V and 1 base from J, the gap between germline ends came to 12 bases. The V gene's germline CDR1 is SGHRS and CDR2 YFSETQ. The CDR3 loop reads CASSFRDPTNTEAFF. DNA for the CDR3: TGCGCCAGCAGCTTTCGCGACCCAACGAACACTGAAGCTTTCTTT.

The V gene is TRBV2, the J gene TRBJ2-1; TRBD1 matches at 8 bases. V lost 7 bases to trimming and J lost 9 bases; unmatched junction nucleotides: 14. This CDR3 has 15 amino acids. Germline CDR1 and CDR2: SNHLY and FYNNEI. CDR3 coding DNA: TGTGCCAGCACCGAGGTGACAGGGGTTCTGGGTGAGCAGTTCTTC. It is translated as CASTEVTGVLGEQFF.

This clonotype came up many times. The chain combines TRBV20-1 with TRBJ2-1, with D tentatively TRBD1 or TRBD2 (5 bases each). The V gene lost 6 bases and the J gene lost 6 bases, with 21 bases spanning the gap. This CDR3 is built from 15 residues. Germline CDR1 DFQATT, CDR2 SNEGSKA (reference sequence). DNA of the CDR3: TGCAGTGCCCCCCTCCCGGCTCGGGGCCCCAATGAGCAGTTCTTC. Residues: CSAPLPARGPNEQFF.

The chain is built from TRBV2 and TRBJ2-5; 7 bases agree with TRBD1. The CDR3 totals 16 residues. The junction had 15 bases not matched to a gene; V was cut back by 9 bases and J by 2 bases. The germline V gene encodes CDR1 SNHLY and CDR2 FYNNEI. Here the CDR3 reads CARRGGQQNSQETQYF. CDR3 sequence (DNA): TGTGCCAGGCGAGGGGGACAGCAAAATAGTCAAGAGACCCAGTACTTC.

There are a few counts of this clonotype. V gene TRBV20-1 combines with J gene TRBJ1-5, with TRBD1 matching over 7 bases. The CDR3 totals 15 residues. Trimming at V came to 5 bases and at J to 0 bases, leaving 7 bases not matched to a gene. The V gene's germline CDR1 is DFQATT and CDR2 SNEGSKA (reference sequence). This CDR3 is CSAQQGPYSNQPQHF. The CDR3 DNA sequence: TGCAGTGCTCAACAGGGGCCTTATAGCAATCAGCCCCAGCATTTT.

This clonotype turned up a few times. V is TRBV29-1 and J is TRBJ2-3; tentatively, D is TRBD1 (6 bases). Per germline, CDR1 SQVTM and CDR2 ANQGSEA. The CDR3 contains 14 residues. The V end was cut by 0 bases, the J end by 4 bases, with 11 bases between. CDR3 amino acids: CSVEDPRGSDTQYF. The DNA for the CDR3 is TGCAGCGTTGAAGATCCCAGGGGATCAGATACGCAGTATTTT.

The chain is built from TRBV2 and TRBJ1-1, with 7 bases aligning to TRBD1. With 8 bases clipped from V and 0 bases from J, the junction kept 3 bases outside the gene matches. This CDR3 comprises 13 residues. Germline lookup yields CDR1 SNHLY and CDR2 FYNNEI. CDR3 DNA sequence: TGTGCCAGCGGGACAGCCATGAACACTGAAGCTTTCTTT. Protein product: CASGTAMNTEAFF.

V usage is TRBV9 and J usage is TRBJ2-3; D is unresolved. V lost 3 bases and J 0 bases, leaving 11 bases between the germline ends. The CDR3 covers 15 residues. The germline gives CDR1 SGDLS, CDR2 YYNGEE. The CDR3 loop reads CASSGLVGSTDTQYF. CDR3 DNA: TGTGCCAGCAGCGGATTAGTAGGGAGCACAGATACGCAGTATTTT.

This clonotype was seen only a few times. This chain joins TRBV20-1 and TRBJ1-5; D uncertain. The ends were cut back, 2 bases at V and 2 bases at J, with 13 bases in the middle. Germline V gene data show CDR1 as DFQATT and CDR2 as SNEGSKA (reference sequence). The CDR3 loop spans 15 amino acids. DNA for the CDR3: TGCAGTGCTAGAAGGGAAGGTTTGGGCAATCAGCCCCAGCATTTT. Its translation is CSARREGLGNQPQHF.

This clonotype has ten or more counts. The chain couples TRBV6-6 to TRBJ2-1; D gene uncertain. V dropped 2 bases and J dropped 6 bases, with 17 bases sitting between them. The CDR3 extends over 16 amino acids. Germline V gene sequence: CDR1 MNHNY, CDR2 SVGAGI (reference sequence). CDR3 amino acids: CASSYGRLSSTNEQFF. CDR3 nucleotides: TGTGCCAGCAGTTACGGGCGATTGAGTTCGACCAATGAGCAGTTCTTC.

This clonotype was seen only a few times. The genes are TRBV2 and TRBJ2-7, with D uncertain. Germline V gene lookup returns CDR1 SNHLY and CDR2 FYNNEI. The CDR3 sequence is 14 residues long. V was clipped by 1 base and J by 5 bases, with 12 bases between them. Written as DNA, the CDR3 is TGTGCCAGCAGTGAAGACGGCGGCTGGGACGAGCAGTACTTC. Protein sequence: CASSEDGGWDEQYF.

This clonotype showed up many times. The V gene is TRBV7-9, the J gene TRBJ2-7; D might be TRBD1 or TRBD2, each matching 5 bases. Germline V gene sequence: CDR1 SEHNR, CDR2 FQNEAQ (reference sequence). This CDR3 region has 13 residues. Trimming removed 4 bases from V and 2 bases from J, with 9 bases in between. The CDR3 DNA sequence: TGTGCCAGCAGCTGGGACCTTCCCTACGAGCAGTACTTC. Translation: CASSWDLPYEQYF. Full variable domain (rest looked up from reference TRBV7-9 and TRBJ2-7): DTGVSQNPRHKITKRGQNVTFRCDPISEHNRLYWYRQTLGQGPEFLTYFQNEAQLEKSRLLSDRFSAERPKGSFSTLEIQRTEQGDSAMYLCASSWDLPYEQYFGPGTRLTVT.

Many counts were recorded for this clonotype. The CDR3 DNA is TGTGCCAGCAGTATTCGAAGACTAGCGGGAGGGGGAACAGATACGCAGTATTTT. Protein product: CASSIRRLAGGGTDTQYF. The genes are TRBV7-9 and TRBJ2-3; 14 nucleotides match TRBD2. The CDR3 contains 18 residues. The V segment lost 6 bases and the J segment 3 bases; nucleotides outside the gene matches: 11. CDR1 SEHNR and CDR2 FQNEAQ come from the germline V gene (reference sequence).

This clonotype was observed many times. The chain has TRBV27 and TRBJ2-7; D gene unclear. The CDR3 length is 13 residues. V was trimmed by 8 bases and J by 3 bases, leaving 14 bases between them. CDR1 and CDR2 from the germline V gene are MNHEY and SMNVEV (reference sequence). CDR3 nucleotides: TGTGCCAGCGGCCGGGTCTCCCTCTACGAGCAGTACTTC. Its translation: CASGRVSLYEQYF.

The chain joins TRBV14 to TRBJ1-1; weak D call: TRBD1 (5 bases). V was shortened by 1 base and J by 0 bases, with 15 bases between the two germline ends. In germline, CDR1 is SGHDN, CDR2 FVKESK. The CDR3 loop spans 17 amino acids. The CDR3 coding sequence is TGTGCCAGCAGCCAAGTAATAGGGGCACTCATGAACACTGAAGCTTTCTTT. Translating it yields CASSQVIGALMNTEAFF.

This clonotype was counted a few times. The chain couples TRBV7-2 to TRBJ1-1, with D unclear. Germline V gene data show CDR1 as SGHTA and CDR2 as FQGNSA. V lost 7 bases and J lost 3, with 18 bases in between. This CDR3 spans 15 amino acids. The CDR3 DNA sequence: TGTGCCAGCAAGTGGAGGGTTTTGGACTACACTGAAGCTTTCTTT. It yields the protein CASKWRVLDYTEAFF.

This clonotype was seen ten or more times. V usage is TRBV6-1 and J usage is TRBJ1-5, with D perhaps TRBD1 (6 bases). V lost 6 bases to trimming and J lost 4 bases, with 10 bases between them. Germline V gene sequence: CDR1 MNHNS, CDR2 SASEGT. This CDR3 has 13 residues. The CDR3 DNA sequence: TGTGCCAGCAGGACAGGTCCGAATCAGCCCCAGCATTTT. Its translation: CASRTGPNQPQHF.

The sample holds one count of this clonotype. Relative to the germline gene, one junction end is altered; a read error may explain this. The J gene is TRBJ2-3, the V gene TRBV9, with D possibly being TRBD2 (6 bases). The germline gives CDR1 SGDLS, CDR2 YYNGEE. The CDR3 consists of 14 residues. The CDR3 sequence: CASRGTGPTDTHYF. In DNA, the CDR3 is TGTGCCAGCCGGGGGACGGGACCCACAGATACGCATTATTTT.

Only a few counts were recorded for this clonotype. The chain has TRBV20-1 and TRBJ2-1, with no clear D. The germline gives CDR1 DFQATT, CDR2 SNEGSKA (reference sequence). The CDR3 runs to 11 residues. V was cut by 1 base and J by 8 bases, with 6 bases left in between. CDR3: CSARGAHEQFF. The CDR3 DNA reads TGCAGTGCTAGAGGTGCGCATGAGCAGTTCTTC.

The genes are TRBV6-5 and TRBJ2-3; D is possibly TRBD1 (5 bases). Looked up from germline, CDR1 is MNHEY and CDR2 is SVGAGI. The CDR3 consists of 14 residues. The V gene lost 0 bases and the J gene lost 3 bases, with 7 bases spanning the gap. The CDR3 loop reads CASSYSQGTDTQYF. In nucleotides, the CDR3 is TGTGCCAGCAGTTACTCGCAGGGTACAGATACGCAGTATTTT.

This clonotype was picked up one time. V usage is TRBV30 and J usage is TRBJ1-1; no clear D gene. Germline CDR1 is GTSNPN and CDR2 is SVGIG (reference sequence). The CDR3 covers 12 residues. The V and J ends lost 3 bases and 6 bases respectively, with 11 bases between them. The CDR3, as DNA: TGTGCCTGGAGACACTTCAACCCTGAAGCTTTCTTT. The encoded protein is CAWRHFNPEAFF.

The sample holds a few counts of this clonotype. The chain employs TRBV12-3 or TRBV12-4 and TRBJ2-7; tentative D call: TRBD2 (6 bases). The germline V and J ends were trimmed by 3 bases and 2 bases, with 14 bases remaining between them. The CDR3 is 15 residues long. CDR3 in DNA: TGTGCCAGCAGTTTGGGTAGCGGACTTCCCTACGAGCAGTACTTC. This encodes CASSLGSGLPYEQYF.

This clonotype was counted a few times. This chain joins TRBV28 and TRBJ2-3; possibly TRBD1 or TRBD2 for D (5 bases each). Deletions cut 10 bases from V and 3 bases from J, with 14 bases between. This CDR3 is built from 13 residues. Germline assignment: CDR1 MDHEN and CDR2 SYDVKM. The CDR3 DNA reads as TGTGCCACCAACCCTTGGGGGACAGATACGCAGTATTTT. Translation: CATNPWGTDTQYF.